The 9 T cell receptor beta chains below come from one sample, sequenced in a study of blood T cell repertoires in COVID-19. Produced via immunoSEQ multiplex PCR; TCRdb's table is partial and in-frame only. The table has fewer than 200,000 clones, about four fifths seen once. The sequencing sample was made of PBMCs or T cells enriched from blood (not recorded which). All receptors derive from a woman between 45 and 65 years old in a cohort exposed to, infected with or recovered from COVID-19 (not recorded which).

This clone was seen once. This sequence joins TRBV19 and TRBJ2-2, with 9 bases fitting TRBD1. Trimming removed 5 bases from V and 2 bases from J; junction bases left unmatched: 9. This CDR3 is built from 17 residues. From germline, CDR1 is LNHDA and CDR2 SQIVND (reference sequence). The CDR3 reads CASSPDPGQGNTGELFF. CDR3 DNA: TGTGCCAGTAGTCCAGATCCGGGACAGGGAAACACCGGGGAGCTGTTTTTT. Complete variable domain (other parts from reference TRBV19 and TRBJ2-2): DGGITQSPKYLFRKEGQNVTLSCEQNLNHDAMYWYRQDPGQGLRLIYYSQIVNDFQKGDIAEGYSVSREKKESFPLTVTSAQKNPTAFYLCASSPDPGQGNTGELFFGEGSRLTVL.

The chain joins TRBV7-2 to TRBJ2-3; 7 nucleotides agree with TRBD1. V lost 1 base and J lost 3; bases outside the gene matches: 4. The CDR3 loop spans 15 amino acids. Germline V lookup: CDR1 SGHTA, CDR2 FQGNSA. As DNA, the CDR3 is TGTGCCAGCAGCTTAGACAGGGGAAAGACAGATACGCAGTATTTT. This encodes CASSLDRGKTDTQYF.

This clone was counted a single time. CDR3 sequence: CSVIGDTYEQYF. Here the CDR3 DNA reads TGCAGCGTTATAGGGGACACCTACGAGCAGTACTTC. The rearrangement uses TRBV29-1 and TRBJ2-7, with D perhaps matching TRBD1 (6 bases). Germline V gene lookup returns CDR1 SQVTM and CDR2 ANQGSEA. This CDR3 comprises 12 residues. Deletions cut 5 bases from V and 2 bases from J, with 10 bases between.

The chain has TRBV7-8 and TRBJ1-1; 7 bases agree with TRBD1. The junction had 3 bases not matched to a gene; V was cut back by 5 bases and J by 3 bases. The CDR3 contains 13 residues. Looked up from germline, CDR1 is SGHVS and CDR2 is FQNEAQ. In DNA form, the CDR3 reads TGTGCCAGCAGCCCGAGGGGGCACACTGAAGCTTTCTTT. Encoded protein: CASSPRGHTEAFF. The whole variable domain, filled in from reference TRBV7-8 and TRBJ1-1, reads GAGVSQSPRYKVAKRGQDVALRCDPISGHVSLFWYQQALGQGPEFLTYFQNEAQLDKSGLPSDRFFAERPEGSVSTLKIQRTQQEDSAVYLCASSPRGHTEAFFGQGTRLTVV.

The rearrangement uses TRBV28 and TRBJ1-5; TRBD1 matches at 7 bases. CDR1 is MDHEN, CDR2 SYDVKM, per germline. The CDR3 sequence is 15 residues long. V lost 6 bases to trimming and J lost 4 bases; unmatched junction nucleotides: 9. Here the CDR3 reads CASSPIDRDNQPQHF. CDR3 DNA: TGTGCCAGCAGCCCCATTGACAGGGATAATCAGCCCCAGCATTTT. Complete variable domain (other parts from reference TRBV28 and TRBJ1-5): DVKVTQSSRYLVKRTGEKVFLECVQDMDHENMFWYRQDPGLGLRLIYFSYDVKMKEKGDIPEGYSVSREKKERFSLILESASTNQTSMYLCASSPIDRDNQPQHFGDGTRLSIL.

The chain links TRBV19 to TRBJ1-5, with D hard to call. CDR3 length: 12 amino acids. The germline V and J ends were trimmed by 5 bases and 5 bases, with 7 bases remaining between them. Per germline, CDR1 LNHDA and CDR2 SQIVND (reference sequence). CDR3 DNA sequence: TGTGCCAGTAGTGCGAGGGATCAGCCCCAGCATTTT. Translated, it gives CASSARDQPQHF. The variable domain in full, completed from reference TRBV19 and TRBJ1-5, reads DGGITQSPKYLFRKEGQNVTLSCEQNLNHDAMYWYRQDPGQGLRLIYYSQIVNDFQKGDIAEGYSVSREKKESFPLTVTSAQKNPTAFYLCASSARDQPQHFGDGTRLSIL.

V gene TRBV11-2 combines with J gene TRBJ2-5, with 10 positions matching TRBD1. The CDR3 is 16 amino acids. J lost 3 bases, V lost 3 bases, and 7 bases had no gene match. Germline V gives CDR1 SGHAT, CDR2 FQNNGV. The CDR3 DNA reads TGTGCCAGCAGCTTGCTCGCCGGGACAGGGGAAGAGACCCAGTACTTC. Translating it yields CASSLLAGTGEETQYF. Based on the CDR3 plus reference TRBV11-2 and TRBJ2-5, the full variable domain is EAGVAQSPRYKIIEKRQSVAFWCNPISGHATLYWYQQILGQGPKLLIQFQNNGVVDDSQLPKDRFSAERLKGVDSTLKIQPAKLEDSAVYLCASSLLAGTGEETQYFGPGTRLLVL.

The V and J genes are TRBV19 and TRBJ2-7, with D perhaps matching TRBD1 (5 bases). V lost 3 bases, J lost 4 bases, and 13 bases lay in between. The length of the CDR3 is 14 residues. CDR1 and CDR2 from the germline V gene are LNHDA and SQIVND (reference sequence). The CDR3 is CASSIGHPIYEQYF. The CDR3, as DNA: TGTGCCAGTAGTATTGGACACCCAATTTACGAGCAGTACTTC.

The J gene is TRBJ1-5, the V gene TRBV3-1 (or the pseudogene TRBV3-2); D is unresolved. The CDR3 runs to 14 residues. In germline, CDR1 is LGHDT, CDR2 YNNKEL (reference sequence). V lost 0 bases and J 1 base, leaving 4 bases between the germline ends. Written as DNA, the CDR3 is TGTGCCAGCAGCCAAGAACAAAGCAATCAGCCCCAGCATTTT. Amino acids: CASSQEQSNQPQHF.